Listed below are T cell receptor beta chains from one sample, sequenced in a study of shared clonotypes between healthy human individuals. Sequenced by immunoSEQ multiplex PCR; TCRdb stores in-frame clones only, minus some. Of about 2.4 million clones in the sample, about 92% were seen once. Sequenced: naive CD4+ T cells sorted from blood. Receptor source: a man aged 18 to 29 in good health. Both conserved end residues are part of each CDR3. A D gene is named only where the DNA matches it firmly. The size field is filled for only some rows; it gives once, few, many or a size class.

d_call	cdr3_length	v_call	j_call	clone_size	cdr3_nt	cdr3_aa
TRBD2	17	TRBV7-6	TRBJ2-3	.	TGTGCCAGCAGCTTTGATACTAGCGGGGGGGGAGCAGATACGCAGTATTTT	CASSFDTSGGGADTQYF
.	15	TRBV6-1	TRBJ1-4	.	TGTGCCAGCAGTGGGACAGTTGCAACTAATGAAAAACTGTTTTTT	CASSGTVATNEKLFF
TRBD1	15	TRBV10-1	TRBJ2-1	.	TGCGCCAGCAGTGACACCGGGACAGGGGTCAATGAGCAGTTCTTC	CASSDTGTGVNEQFF
.	14	TRBV6-5	TRBJ1-2	.	TGTGCCAGCAGCCAAATGACAGGACCCTATGGCTACACCTTC	CASSQMTGPYGYTF
TRBD1	14	TRBV5-1	TRBJ2-7	.	TGCGCCAGCAGCTTGGGACAGGGTGGGGCCGAGCAGTACTTC	CASSLGQGGAEQYF
TRBD2	13	TRBV11-2	TRBJ2-7	.	TGTGCCAGCAGCTTAAGCGGAGCGGGAGCCGAATACTTC	CASSLSGAGAEYF
TRBD1	14	TRBV28	TRBJ1-2	.	TGTGCCAGCAGGTTAGACAGGGCCTTCTATGGCTACACCTTC	CASRLDRAFYGYTF
.	15	TRBV6-6	TRBJ1-2	.	TGTGCCAGCAGTTACTCGTTGGTGCCTAACTATGGCTACACCTTC	CASSYSLVPNYGYTF
.	14	TRBV30	TRBJ2-5	.	TGTGCCTGGAGTGTACTGGTCCCCCAAGAGACCCAGTACTTC	CAWSVLVPQETQYF
.	18	TRBV4-1	TRBJ1-4	.	TGCGCCAGCAGCCCGCGGACACCCTTAATCGTAGCTAATGAAAAACTGTTTTTT	CASSPRTPLIVANEKLFF
TRBD2	15	TRBV27	TRBJ2-7	.	TGTGCCAGCAGTTTATCGAGCGGGAGGTCCTACGAGCAGTACTTC	CASSLSSGRSYEQYF
.	13	TRBV4-3	TRBJ1-6	.	TGCGCCAGCAGCCGAACAGGGACGGGCACCCTCCACTTT	CASSRTGTGTLHF
.	12	TRBV6-5	TRBJ1-6	few	TGTGCCAGCAGTTACGCAGGTTCACCCCTCCACTTT	CASSYAGSPLHF
.	13	TRBV5-1	TRBJ1-2	.	TGCGCCAGCAGCTTGGATAACAGCTATGGCTACACCTTC	CASSLDNSYGYTF
TRBD1	15	TRBV5-6	TRBJ1-5	.	TGTGCCAGCAGCTTTGGGACAGCGAGCAATCAGCCCCAGCATTTT	CASSFGTASNQPQHF
.	16	TRBV4-1	TRBJ1-5	few	TGCGCCAGCAGCCAAGAAACGGGGGCGCGGGTTCAGCCCCAGCATTTT	CASSQETGARVQPQHF
TRBD1	15	TRBV9	TRBJ1-2	.	TGTGCCAGCAGCGTAGGAGGGACAGGGCTGCTTGGCTACACCTTC	CASSVGGTGLLGYTF
.	15	TRBV2	TRBJ1-4	.	TGTGCCAGCAGTGAGAGCGGTCCAGGAGGGGAAAAACTGTTTTTT	CASSESGPGGEKLFF
.	15	TRBV9	TRBJ1-2	.	TGTGCCAGCAGCGTCGGGACGGACCCGGAGGATGGCTACACCTTC	CASSVGTDPEDGYTF
TRBD1	16	TRBV7-6	TRBJ2-5	.	TGTGCCAGCAGCTTACCCGACAGGGGCGCGGGAGAGACCCAGTACTTC	CASSLPDRGAGETQYF
.	14	TRBV5-8	TRBJ1-5	.	TGTGCCAGCCAGAAGGAGGAGGGCAATCAGCCCCAGCATTTT	CASQKEEGNQPQHF
TRBD1	16	TRBV5-3	TRBJ1-6	.	TGTGCCAGAAGCCGTCAGGGACAGGGGACTAATTCACCCCTCCACTTT	CARSRQGQGTNSPLHF
.	14	TRBV7-3	TRBJ1-1	.	TGTGCCAGCAGCTTAACGCCTGTTGGGACTGAAGCTTTCTTT	CASSLTPVGTEAFF
.	15	TRBV7-2	TRBJ2-2	.	TGTGCCAGCAGCTTAGTCGCAGGGAACACCGGGGAGCTGTTTTTT	CASSLVAGNTGELFF
TRBD1	14	TRBV6-5	TRBJ1-2	.	TGTGCCAGCAGCCCCAGCCAGGGGGTCTATGGCTACACCTTC	CASSPSQGVYGYTF
.	13	TRBV5-6	TRBJ2-1	.	TGTGCCAGCAGCTTGGTGGTAGCTAATGAGCAGTTCTTC	CASSLVVANEQFF
.	14	TRBV5-1	TRBJ2-7	.	TGCGCCAGCAGCTCACAGGGCTTCTCCTACGAGCAGTACTTC	CASSSQGFSYEQYF
TRBD1	14	TRBV5-1	TRBJ2-3	.	TGCGCCAGCGCCTGGGACAGGGTGACAGATACGCAGTATTTT	CASAWDRVTDTQYF
TRBD1	14	TRBV6-5	TRBJ2-7	.	TGTGCCAGCAGCCAAAATTACAGGGGCAACGAGCAGTACTTC	CASSQNYRGNEQYF
TRBD2	18	TRBV4-3	TRBJ2-1	once	TGCGCCAGCAGCCAAGATAGGATGGCGGGAGGGAGAATCAATGAGCAGTTCTTC	CASSQDRMAGGRINEQFF
.	14	TRBV7-2	TRBJ1-2	.	TGTGCCAGCAGCCAAAGACAGACCCTCTATGGCTACACCTTC	CASSQRQTLYGYTF
TRBD1	14	TRBV10-3	TRBJ1-6	.	TGTGCCACCAGACAGGGACCTTATAATTCACCCCTCCACTTT	CATRQGPYNSPLHF
.	11	TRBV5-1	TRBJ1-2	.	TGCGCCAGCAGCTTGGAGGGGTCTATGGTTTTC	CASSLEGSMVF
TRBD2	13	TRBV19	TRBJ2-3	.	TGTGCCAACCTGGGCGGGAGGACAGATACGCAGTATTTT	CANLGGRTDTQYF
TRBD2	17	TRBV4-1	TRBJ2-7	.	TGCGCCAGCAGCCAACTCGGGCTAGCGGATAGCTCCTACGAGCAGTACTTC	CASSQLGLADSSYEQYF
.	12	TRBV7-9	TRBJ2-7	.	TGTGCCAGCAGCCGGACATTCTACGAGCAGTACTTC	CASSRTFYEQYF
TRBD2	17	TRBV5-4	TRBJ2-3	.	TGTGCCAGCAGCTTGGTCCACATAGCGGGGGGGGCAGATACGCAGTATTTT	CASSLVHIAGGADTQYF
.	14	TRBV19	TRBJ2-1	.	TGTGCCAGTAGTATCCGACAGAACTACAATGAGCAGTTCTTC	CASSIRQNYNEQFF
TRBD1	14	TRBV18	TRBJ2-4	.	TGTGCCAGCTCACCAGGGACAGGGTGGAACATTCAGTACTTC	CASSPGTGWNIQYF